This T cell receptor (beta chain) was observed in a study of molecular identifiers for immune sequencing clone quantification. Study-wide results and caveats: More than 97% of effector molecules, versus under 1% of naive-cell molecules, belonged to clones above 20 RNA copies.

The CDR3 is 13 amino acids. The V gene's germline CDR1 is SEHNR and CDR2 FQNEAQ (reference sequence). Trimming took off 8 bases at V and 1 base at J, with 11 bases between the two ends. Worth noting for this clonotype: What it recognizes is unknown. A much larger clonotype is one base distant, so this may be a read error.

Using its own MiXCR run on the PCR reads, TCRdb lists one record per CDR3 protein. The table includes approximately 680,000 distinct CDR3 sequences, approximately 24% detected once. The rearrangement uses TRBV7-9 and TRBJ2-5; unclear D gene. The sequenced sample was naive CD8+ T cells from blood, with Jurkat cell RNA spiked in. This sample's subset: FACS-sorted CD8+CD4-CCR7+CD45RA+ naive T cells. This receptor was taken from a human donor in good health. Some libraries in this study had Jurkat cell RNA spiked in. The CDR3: CASGNRAQETQYF. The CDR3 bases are TGTGCCAGCGGAAATCGGGCCCAAGAGACCCAGTACTTC.